The 27 T cell receptor beta chains below were found in one sample sequenced in a study of blood T cell repertoires in COVID-19 (dated by TCRdb to the early 2020s). Library creation used the immunoSEQ multiplex PCR assay. The table was pulled from immuneACCESS by TCRdb, which kept in-frame rearrangements only. Such tables lose some clones; where checked, under half of the loss comes from unresolved V genes, and the rest has no known cause. The sample profile shows about 82,000 clones; around 80% of them were found once. The top ten clonotypes cover about 7% of the sample. Sequenced input: peripheral blood. The receptors derive from a middle-aged man with active or convalescent COVID-19.

This chain connects TRBV19 to TRBJ2-1, with a possible D match to TRBD1 (6 bases). V dropped 6 bases and J dropped 9 bases, with 9 bases sitting between them. Germline V gene data show CDR1 as LNHDA and CDR2 as SQIVND (reference sequence). The CDR3 is 11 amino acids. Here the CDR3 reads CASRQGGEQFF. As DNA, the CDR3 is TGTGCCAGTAGGCAAGGGGGTGAGCAGTTCTTC.

V usage is TRBV19 and J usage is TRBJ1-2; no definite D call. The CDR3 spans 16 residues. V shed 0 bases and J shed 0 bases, with 11 bases lying between them. The germline CDR1 and CDR2 sequences are LNHDA and SQIVND (reference sequence). CDR3 bases: TGTGCCAGTAGTATAGATCCAGGAAGAGCTAACTATGGCTACACCTTC. Translation: CASSIDPGRANYGYTF.

The chain joins TRBV11-3 to TRBJ2-1; perhaps TRBD2 as D (6 bases). The length of the CDR3 is 12 residues. Germline V gene data show CDR1 as SGHNT and CDR2 as YENEEA. Between the trimmed V and J ends, which lost 5 bases and 7 bases, there was a span of 9 bases. Written as DNA, the CDR3 is TGTGCCAGCAGCGCCCGGGGGAATGAGCAGTTCTTC. It codes for CASSARGNEQFF.

This chain connects TRBV7-9 to TRBJ1-4; maybe TRBD1 (5 bases). The CDR3 loop spans 14 amino acids. V was trimmed by 8 bases and J by 7 bases, leaving 17 bases between them. Looked up from germline, CDR1 is SEHNR and CDR2 is FQNEAQ (reference sequence). The CDR3, as DNA: TGTGCCAGCTCCATCCCCAGGGAGGGTGAAAAACTGTTTTTT. Encoded protein: CASSIPREGEKLFF.

The genes are TRBV19 and TRBJ1-1; TRBD1 matches at 7 bases. J lost 1 base, V lost 0 bases, and 5 bases had no gene match. This CDR3 has 16 residues. Germline CDR1 is LNHDA and CDR2 is SQIVND (reference sequence). The CDR3 region is CASSIDPGQRNTEAFF. Here the CDR3 DNA reads TGTGCCAGTAGTATAGATCCGGGACAGAGGAACACTGAAGCTTTCTTT.

The rearrangement links TRBV25-1 to TRBJ1-5; 9 bases are a match to TRBD1. The CDR3 length is 17 residues. The germline V gene has CDR1 MGHDK and CDR2 SYGVNS. Unmatched junction bases numbered 14, after V lost 6 bases and J lost 5 bases. CDR3 loop: CASRTARDRVLDQPQHF. Written as DNA, the CDR3 is TGTGCCAGCAGGACCGCCCGGGACAGGGTGTTGGATCAGCCCCAGCATTTT. The whole variable domain, remainder taken from reference TRBV25-1 and TRBJ1-5, is EADIYQTPRYLVIGTGKKITLECSQTMGHDKMYWYQQDPGMELHLIHYSYGVNSTEKGDLSSESTVSRIRTEHFPLTLESARPSHTSQYLCASRTARDRVLDQPQHFGDGTRLSIL.

This sequence joins TRBV21-1 and TRBJ1-5. TRBV21-1 is assigned pseudogene status. The CDR3 consists of 13 residues. The CDR3 nucleotides are TGTGCCAGCAGCACACTTAGCAATCAGCCCCAGCATTTT. It codes for CASSTLSNQPQHF.

This rearrangement joins TRBV7-9 to TRBJ1-5, with D perhaps TRBD1 (5 bases). Between the trimmed V and J ends, which lost 0 bases and 4 bases, there was a span of 7 bases. This CDR3 comprises 14 residues. CDR1 and CDR2 from the germline V gene are SEHNR and FQNEAQ (reference sequence). The CDR3 spells CASSLATENQPQHF. The CDR3 DNA is TGTGCCAGCAGCTTAGCGACAGAGAATCAGCCCCAGCATTTT. Complete variable domain (other parts from reference TRBV7-9 and TRBJ1-5): DTGVSQNPRHKITKRGQNVTFRCDPISEHNRLYWYRQTLGQGPEFLTYFQNEAQLEKSRLLSDRFSAERPKGSFSTLEIQRTEQGDSAMYLCASSLATENQPQHFGDGTRLSIL.

The V gene is TRBV14, the J gene TRBJ1-1; D possibly corresponds to TRBD1 (5 bases). V was pared by 4 bases and J by 4 bases, with 16 bases between. This CDR3 has 15 amino acids. From germline, CDR1 is SGHDN and CDR2 FVKESK. The CDR3 reads CASSPRGGTGTEAFF. Here the CDR3 DNA reads TGTGCCAGCAGCCCTCGGGGGGGGACGGGCACTGAAGCTTTCTTT.

The chain combines TRBV10-3 with TRBJ1-6; weak D call: TRBD1 (5 bases). Trimming removed 0 bases from V and 0 bases from J, with 9 bases in between. CDR1 and CDR2 (germline): ENHRY, SYGVKD. The CDR3 consists of 17 residues. The CDR3 bases are TGTGCCATCAGTGAGTCGGGGGGAAACTCCTATAATTCACCCCTCCACTTT. Residues: CAISESGGNSYNSPLHF.

The chain is built from TRBV3-1 (or the pseudogene TRBV3-2) and TRBJ1-2; 9 bases are a match to TRBD1. There are 13 residues in the CDR3. V lost 1 base, J lost 8 bases, and 2 bases stayed unmatched. Germline loops: CDR1 LGHDT, CDR2 YNNKEL (reference sequence). The CDR3 sequence is CASSQGTGVGYTF. The CDR3 DNA sequence: TGTGCCAGCAGCCAAGGGACAGGGGTCGGCTACACCTTC.

This rearrangement joins TRBV12-5 to TRBJ1-1; 11 nucleotides line up with TRBD1. The V gene's germline CDR1 is LGHNT and CDR2 FRNRAP. The junction had 6 bases not matched to a gene; V was cut back by 5 bases and J by 1 base. The length of the CDR3 is 16 residues. The CDR3 sequence: CASGTGTGGPNTEAFF. In DNA, the CDR3 is TGTGCTAGTGGTACCGGGACAGGGGGGCCGAACACTGAAGCTTTCTTT.

J is TRBJ1-2 and V is TRBV6-5, with TRBD1 as a possible D gene (5 bases). V was clipped by 0 bases and J by 8 bases, with 16 bases between them. The CDR3 has 15 residues. Germline V gives CDR1 MNHEY, CDR2 SVGAGI. The CDR3 loop reads CASSYSQFREGGYTF. Written as DNA, the CDR3 is TGTGCCAGCAGTTACTCCCAATTCCGGGAGGGGGGCTACACCTTC.

This clone turned up a few times. The V and J genes are TRBV30 and TRBJ2-6, with 7 positions matching TRBD1. V was clipped by 2 bases and J by 4 bases; unmatched bases: 11. CDR3 length equals 17 residues. Germline V CDR1 and CDR2: GTSNPN, SVGIG (reference sequence). The CDR3 DNA follows: TGTGCCTGGAGTCGGGTGACAGGGTCGGGGGGGGCCAACGTCCTGACTTTC. Translating it yields CAWSRVTGSGGANVLTF.

This chain uses TRBV19 with TRBJ2-2; TRBD1 aligns across 7 bases. V lost 5 bases and J lost 6; bases outside the gene matches: 6. The CDR3 has 14 amino acids. Germline V gene sequence: CDR1 LNHDA, CDR2 SQIVND (reference sequence). CDR3 DNA: TGTGCCAGTAGTGTCGGGACAGCCGCCGGGGAGCTGTTTTTT. It yields the protein CASSVGTAAGELFF.

The chain employs TRBV28 and TRBJ1-3; D might be TRBD1 (6 bases). The germline V gene encodes CDR1 MDHEN and CDR2 SYDVKM. The CDR3 sequence is 15 residues long. With 5 bases removed from V and 4 bases from J, the gap between germline ends came to 15 bases. In nucleotides, the CDR3 is TGTGCCAGCAGTCCAGGACAGTCATTGGGAAACACCATATATTTT. Protein sequence: CASSPGQSLGNTIYF.

J is TRBJ2-2 and V is TRBV29-1; no firm D call. The germline V and J ends were trimmed by 2 bases and 4 bases, with 14 bases remaining between them. The germline gives CDR1 SQVTM, CDR2 ANQGSEA. This CDR3 has 15 residues. This CDR3 is CSVEWAASRTGELFF. Here the CDR3 DNA reads TGCAGCGTTGAATGGGCAGCCTCGCGCACCGGGGAGCTGTTTTTT.

The chain recombines TRBV27 with TRBJ2-5; weak D call: TRBD1 (6 bases). The CDR3 length is 16 residues. The germline CDR1 and CDR2 sequences are MNHEY and SMNVEV (reference sequence). The V and J ends lost 5 bases and 3 bases respectively, with 19 bases between them. The chain's CDR3 is CASSSMAVAGEETQYF. The CDR3 DNA reads TGTGCCAGCAGTAGTATGGCGGTTGCAGGGGAAGAGACCCAGTACTTC.

V is TRBV7-6 and J is TRBJ2-5; 8 nucleotides align to TRBD1. Unmatched junction bases numbered 7, after V lost 2 bases and J lost 2 bases. The CDR3 contains 16 residues. Germline V CDR1 and CDR2: SGHVS, FNYEAQ. The CDR3 sequence is CASSLQGTGSQETQYF. The CDR3 DNA is TGTGCCAGCAGCTTACAAGGGACAGGCTCTCAAGAGACCCAGTACTTC.

In this sample, this clone turned up once. J is TRBJ2-1 and V is TRBV11-2; TRBD1 might be the D (5 bases). V was pared by 5 bases and J by 4 bases, with 15 bases between. The CDR3 covers 15 residues. Germline V gene lookup returns CDR1 SGHAT and CDR2 FQNNGV. CDR3 protein: CASSVAGSSYNEQFF. In nucleotides, the CDR3 is TGTGCCAGCAGCGTAGCAGGGTCCTCTTACAATGAGCAGTTCTTC.

The chain combines TRBV3-1 (or the pseudogene TRBV3-2) with TRBJ1-4; D possibly corresponds to TRBD1 (5 bases). This CDR3 spans 15 amino acids. Trimming left V 0 bases short and J 8 bases short, with 13 bases between. CDR1 is LGHDT, CDR2 YNNKEL, per germline (reference sequence). The CDR3 loop reads CASSQESRVREKLFF. The CDR3 nucleotides read TGTGCCAGCAGCCAAGAATCCAGGGTGAGAGAAAAACTGTTTTTT.

This clone is a singleton in its sample. The CDR3 nucleotides read TGTGCCTGGAGTGGGGGATTAGGGGATCAGCCCCAGCATTTT. This encodes CAWSGGLGDQPQHF. This sequence joins TRBV30 and TRBJ1-5, with a weak D call TRBD1 (5 bases). V shed 1 base and J shed 5 bases, with 12 bases lying between them. Germline CDR1 reads GTSNPN; CDR2 reads SVGIG (reference sequence). The CDR3 totals 14 residues.

The rearrangement joins TRBV19 to TRBJ1-4, with unresolved D. The V and J ends lost 3 bases and 6 bases respectively, with 11 bases between them. The CDR3 is made up of 14 amino acids. From germline, CDR1 is LNHDA and CDR2 SQIVND (reference sequence). CDR3 nucleotides: TGTGCCAGTAGTATCGCCCACTCGGATGAAAAACTGTTTTTT. This gives the protein CASSIAHSDEKLFF.

This chain connects TRBV10-1 to TRBJ2-1; tentative D call: TRBD2 (6 bases). Germline assignment: CDR1 WNHNN and CDR2 SYGVQD (reference sequence). The CDR3 is made up of 13 amino acids. The V and J ends lost 6 bases and 8 bases respectively, with 14 bases between them. The CDR3 sequence is CASRGGGAHEQFF. CDR3 nucleotide sequence: TGCGCCAGCAGGGGTGGAGGGGCCCATGAGCAGTTCTTC.

Note on this clone: A much more abundant neighbour one base away suggests this may be a read error. This chain uses TRBV2 with TRBJ2-5, with 7 bases lining up with TRBD1. Germline trimming cut 6 bases from V and 2 bases from J; bases unmatched to any gene: 3. Germline values: CDR1 SNHLY, CDR2 FYNNEI. The CDR3 has 13 residues. CDR3: CASRPGQQETQYF. CDR3 DNA: TGTGCCAGCAGGCCGGGACAGCAAGAGACCCAGTACTTC.

The chain is built from TRBV27 and TRBJ2-7; a possible D gene is TRBD1 (5 bases). V was cut by 0 bases and J by 5 bases, with 14 bases left in between. There are 15 residues in the CDR3. Germline V lookup: CDR1 MNHEY, CDR2 SMNVEV (reference sequence). CDR3 sequence (DNA): TGTGCCAGCAGTTTATCTACCAATGCAGGGCACGAGCAGTACGTC. Protein sequence: CASSLSTNAGHEQYV.

The chain combines TRBV5-1 with TRBJ2-5, with D hard to call. V lost 1 base, J lost 5 bases, and 9 bases lay in between. This CDR3 comprises 13 residues. Germline values: CDR1 SGHRS, CDR2 YFSETQ. In nucleotides, the CDR3 is TGCGCCAGCAGCTTGAGCCCCACGGAGACCCAGTACTTC. It yields the protein CASSLSPTETQYF.